Shown below are 29 T cell receptor beta chains from a single sample sequenced in a study of blood T cell repertoires in COVID-19. TCRdb keeps only in-frame clones here, not all; method: immunoSEQ multiplex PCR. The sample has roughly 120,000 clones; about 90% are singletons. Sequenced input: peripheral blood. Every receptor here comes from a human donor in a cohort sampled during active COVID-19.

The chain couples TRBV9 to TRBJ2-5; 11 nucleotides line up with TRBD1. With V trimmed by 4 bases and J by 5 bases, 4 bases remained unmatched. This CDR3 contains 14 residues. Looked up from germline, CDR1 is SGDLS and CDR2 is YYNGEE. The CDR3 protein is CASSSGQGGETQYF. Written as DNA, the CDR3 is TGTGCCAGCAGCTCGGGACAGGGGGGGGAGACCCAGTACTTC.

This chain joins TRBV5-6 and TRBJ2-1; 10 bases align to TRBD2. V shed 0 bases, J shed 8 bases, and the junction held 8 bases outside the gene matches. Looked up from germline, CDR1 is SGHDT and CDR2 is YYEEEE. The CDR3 is made up of 16 amino acids. CDR3 sequence: CASSLAGLAFRDEQFF. The CDR3 DNA sequence: TGTGCCAGCAGCTTGGCGGGACTAGCGTTTAGGGATGAGCAGTTCTTC.

The chain combines TRBV4-1 with TRBJ1-2; TRBD1 matches at 12 bases. The CDR3 totals 16 residues. In germline, CDR1 is MGHRA, CDR2 YSYEKL. J lost 7 bases, V lost 3 bases, and 9 bases had no gene match. The CDR3 DNA sequence: TGCGCCAGCAGCCAGGGACAGGGGGCCCTGCTAGCTGGCTACACCTTC. The encoded protein is CASSQGQGALLAGYTF.

V is TRBV4-2 and J is TRBJ1-6; 7 bases are shared with TRBD1. The CDR3 is 14 amino acids. Germline trimming cut 4 bases from V and 6 bases from J; bases unmatched to any gene: 3. CDR1 LGHNA and CDR2 YNFKEQ come from the germline V gene. This CDR3 reads CASSPGQSNSPLHF. In nucleotides, the CDR3 is TGTGCCAGCAGCCCGGGACAGAGTAATTCACCCCTCCACTTT.

The chain combines TRBV13 with TRBJ2-1; D may be TRBD1 (5 bases). This CDR3 spans 16 amino acids. The germline V gene has CDR1 PRHDT and CDR2 FYEKMQ (reference sequence). The ends were cut back, 2 bases at V and 9 bases at J, with 20 bases in the middle. The CDR3 bases are TGTGCCAGCAGCTTATCGTGGCCCAGGGCCTCTGCTGAGCAGTTCTTC. Residues: CASSLSWPRASAEQFF.

J is TRBJ1-1 and V is TRBV12-5; D is unresolved. In germline, CDR1 is LGHNT, CDR2 FRNRAP. The CDR3 consists of 13 residues. Trimming cost V 2 bases and J 5 bases, with 9 bases left between them. This chain's CDR3 is CASGLLFETEAFF. In DNA form, the CDR3 reads TGTGCTAGTGGTTTGCTTTTTGAGACTGAAGCTTTCTTT.

The chain carries TRBV12-3 or TRBV12-4 and TRBJ1-2; D not resolved. The CDR3 totals 13 residues. Trimming removed 7 bases at V and 6 bases at J, with 15 bases between. CDR3 amino acids: CASTALFADGYTF. The CDR3 DNA reads as TGTGCCAGCACCGCTCTCTTCGCGGATGGCTACACCTTC.

The chain recombines TRBV11-2 with TRBJ2-1; 9 bases map to TRBD2. V was pared by 1 base and J by 8 bases, with 3 bases of the junction left unmatched. Germline V gene data show CDR1 as SGHAT and CDR2 as FQNNGV. The CDR3 totals 14 residues. Written as DNA, the CDR3 is TGTGCCAGCAGCTTAGCCCGCGGGGGGGATGAGCAGTTCTTC. Translation gives CASSLARGGDEQFF. Drawing the rest from reference TRBV11-2 and TRBJ2-1, the complete variable domain is EAGVAQSPRYKIIEKRQSVAFWCNPISGHATLYWYQQILGQGPKLLIQFQNNGVVDDSQLPKDRFSAERLKGVDSTLKIQPAKLEDSAVYLCASSLARGGDEQFFGPGTRLTVL.

The chain carries TRBV19 and TRBJ1-5; no clear D gene. The length of the CDR3 is 16 residues. CDR1 and CDR2 from the germline V gene are LNHDA and SQIVND (reference sequence). With 3 bases removed from V and 1 base from J, the gap between germline ends came to 13 bases. Written as DNA, the CDR3 is TGTGCCAGTAGTATCCCCCGCGACTGGAGCAATCAGCCCCAGCATTTT. Residues: CASSIPRDWSNQPQHF.

The V call is TRBV5-1, the J call TRBJ1-1, with 9 nucleotides matching TRBD1. Germline trimming cut 8 bases from V and 5 bases from J; bases unmatched to any gene: 10. Germline values: CDR1 SGHRS, CDR2 YFSETQ. The CDR3 is made up of 14 amino acids. The CDR3 nucleotides are TGCGCCAGTAACCCTACAGGGGGCACTACTGAAGCTTTCTTT. Its protein is CASNPTGGTTEAFF.

The chain has TRBV5-1 and TRBJ1-5; D may be TRBD1 (6 bases). Trimming stripped 2 bases from V and 1 base from J, with 10 bases between. The CDR3 runs 15 residues. Germline V CDR1 and CDR2: SGHRS, YFSETQ. CDR3 in DNA: TGCGCCAGCAGCTTACAGGGAAAAAGCAATCAGCCCCAGCATTTT. Amino acid sequence: CASSLQGKSNQPQHF.

The chain uses TRBV2 and TRBJ2-3; 8 bases are shared with TRBD2. The CDR3 runs 14 residues. Germline assignment: CDR1 SNHLY and CDR2 FYNNEI. V was pared by 10 bases and J by 2 bases, with 8 bases of the junction left unmatched. DNA for the CDR3: TGTGCCACCCAGACTAGCGAACACACAGATACGCAGTATTTT. It specifies CATQTSEHTDTQYF.

This sequence joins TRBV13 and TRBJ1-2; TRBD1 might be the D (5 bases). Germline values: CDR1 PRHDT, CDR2 FYEKMQ (reference sequence). This CDR3 contains 14 residues. V was pared by 8 bases and J by 4 bases, with 17 bases between. CDR3 DNA: TGTGCCAGCGCCATCCGGGGGTTGACCTATGGCTACACCTTC. It encodes CASAIRGLTYGYTF.

This rearrangement joins TRBV28 to TRBJ2-1, with D tentatively TRBD1 (6 bases). The CDR3 runs to 18 residues. Germline CDR1 reads MDHEN; CDR2 reads SYDVKM. The V gene lost 5 bases and the J gene lost 5 bases, with 25 bases spanning the gap. The CDR3 nucleotides are TGTGCCAGCAGTAGAGACCTGTCCCGGGACACAGTGGACAATGAGCAGTTCTTC. Amino acid sequence: CASSRDLSRDTVDNEQFF.

The V gene is TRBV3-1 (or the pseudogene TRBV3-2), the J gene TRBJ2-2; the D is unclear. The CDR3 length is 14 residues. The V end was cut by 1 base, the J end by 6 bases, with 9 bases between. The V gene's germline CDR1 is LGHDT and CDR2 YNNKEL (reference sequence). The DNA for the CDR3 is TGTGCCAGCAGCCAAGTCCAGGTCTCCGGGGAGCTGTTTTTT. This gives the protein CASSQVQVSGELFF.

The chain carries TRBV19 and TRBJ2-7; the D gene is possibly TRBD2 (6 bases). The CDR3 loop spans 15 amino acids. Germline V lookup: CDR1 LNHDA, CDR2 SQIVND (reference sequence). The V end was cut by 2 bases, the J end by 0 bases, with 11 bases between. CDR3 protein: CASSITTGGSYEQYF. The CDR3 nucleotides are TGTGCCAGTAGTATAACAACCGGGGGCTCCTACGAGCAGTACTTC.

This chain connects TRBV28 to TRBJ1-2, with 9 bases identical to TRBD1. Looked up from germline, CDR1 is MDHEN and CDR2 is SYDVKM. V gave up 4 bases and J gave up 3 bases; unmatched junction bases: 9. The CDR3 is 16 residues long. The CDR3 nucleotides read TGTGCCAGCAGTTCCCCGGGACAGGGAGGGGACTATGGCTACACCTTC. Translated: CASSSPGQGGDYGYTF.

The chain links TRBV5-1 to TRBJ2-3; TRBD2 matches at 10 bases. Germline CDR1 reads SGHRS; CDR2 reads YFSETQ. The CDR3 length is 16 residues. The V and J ends lost 2 bases and 1 base, in that order; junction bases with no gene match: 4. In nucleotides, the CDR3 is TGCGCCAGCAGCTTCCGAGCGGGAGGGGGCACAGATACGCAGTATTTT. It translates to CASSFRAGGGTDTQYF.

This chain connects TRBV5-1 to TRBJ1-1; 8 nucleotides align to TRBD1. Germline CDR1 is SGHRS and CDR2 is YFSETQ. The CDR3 extends over 15 amino acids. Trimming removed 4 bases from V and 4 bases from J; junction bases left unmatched: 9. CDR3 residues: CASSPQGARVTEAFF. CDR3 coding DNA: TGCGCCAGCAGCCCGCAGGGGGCGCGGGTCACTGAAGCTTTCTTT. Together with reference TRBV5-1 and TRBJ1-1, the CDR3 gives the full variable domain: KAGVTQTPRYLIKTRGQQVTLSCSPISGHRSVSWYQQTPGQGLQFLFEYFSETQRNKGNFPGRFSGRQFSNSRSEMNVSTLELGDSALYLCASSPQGARVTEAFFGQGTRLTVV.

The chain is built from TRBV7-6 and TRBJ2-2; the D is unclear. Germline CDR1 SGHVS, CDR2 FNYEAQ. V lost 2 bases to trimming and J lost 5 bases, with 15 bases between them. The CDR3 contains 16 residues. In nucleotides, the CDR3 is TGTGCCAGCAGCTTAAACCCGGCAGGTCTGACCGGGGAGCTGTTTTTT. This codes for CASSLNPAGLTGELFF.

The chain combines TRBV7-2 with TRBJ1-2; possibly TRBD1 for D (6 bases). Per germline, CDR1 SGHTA and CDR2 FQGNSA. The CDR3 extends over 13 amino acids. Trimming left V 3 bases short and J 6 bases short, with 11 bases between. The CDR3 sequence is CASSLGRTDGYTF. The CDR3 nucleotides are TGTGCCAGCAGCTTGGGACGGACAGATGGCTACACCTTC. Together with reference TRBV7-2 and TRBJ1-2, the CDR3 gives the full variable domain: GAGVSQSPSNKVTEKGKDVELRCDPISGHTALYWYRQSLGQGLEFLIYFQGNSAPDKSGLPSDRFSAERTGGSVSTLTIQRTQQEDSAVYLCASSLGRTDGYTFGSGTRLTVV.

V usage is TRBV7-2 and J usage is TRBJ2-7; TRBD2 aligns across 9 bases. The CDR3 covers 19 residues. The germline V gene encodes CDR1 SGHTA and CDR2 FQGNSA. Trimming took 2 bases from V and 0 from J; bases not matched to a gene: 14. In DNA, the CDR3 is TGTGCCAGCAGCTTAAGGTCAGCGGGGGGCCTGGGCGGCTCCTACGAGCAGTACTTC. Its translation is CASSLRSAGGLGGSYEQYF.

The J gene is TRBJ2-2, the V gene TRBV4-1, with unresolved D. Trimming took off 4 bases at V and 5 bases at J, with 11 bases between the two ends. There are 14 residues in the CDR3. CDR1 is MGHRA, CDR2 YSYEKL, per germline. The CDR3 DNA reads TGCGCCAGCAGCCTGAAGTCCAGAACCGGGGAGCTGTTTTTT. Protein product: CASSLKSRTGELFF.

The genes are TRBV6-5 and TRBJ1-2, with 9 bases matching TRBD1. The CDR3 has 16 residues. Looked up from germline, CDR1 is MNHEY and CDR2 is SVGAGI. Germline trimming cut 0 bases from V and 0 bases from J; bases unmatched to any gene: 2. CDR3 region: CASSYSWDRANYGYTF. The CDR3 coding sequence is TGTGCCAGCAGTTACTCGTGGGACAGGGCTAACTATGGCTACACCTTC.

The rearrangement links TRBV12-3 or TRBV12-4 to TRBJ1-2; D is possibly TRBD1 (5 bases). The CDR3 has 13 residues. V lost 10 bases and J lost 3, with 15 bases in between. The CDR3 DNA sequence: TGTGCCACCACAGGAGCAGACCACTATGGCTACACCTTC. It specifies CATTGADHYGYTF.

The gene calls are TRBV19 and TRBJ1-2; D is ambiguous. The V and J ends lost 0 bases and 8 bases respectively, with 10 bases between them. Germline values: CDR1 LNHDA, CDR2 SQIVND (reference sequence). CDR3 length: 13 residues. CDR3 DNA: TGTGCCAGTAGTATAGATTCCCCCCAAGGCTACACCTTC. Amino acids: CASSIDSPQGYTF.

CDR3 bases: TGTGCCAGCAGGGGAGACACTTACTATGGCTACACCTTC. Translating it yields CASRGDTYYGYTF. This rearrangement joins TRBV12-3 or TRBV12-4 to TRBJ1-2; D gene ambiguous. CDR3 length equals 13 residues. Trimming shortened V by 6 bases and J by 3 bases, and 11 bases separated the two germline ends.

In this sample, this clone turned up a few times. The chain has TRBV18 and TRBJ1-5, with 7 bases that match TRBD1. The CDR3 runs to 15 residues. Germline CDR1 and CDR2: KGHSH and LQKENI. J was trimmed by 6 bases and V by 3 bases; bases with no gene match: 8. CDR3 amino acids: CASSPEGASGQPQHF. CDR3 DNA: TGTGCCAGCTCACCGGAGGGGGCTTCTGGTCAGCCCCAGCATTTT.

The chain combines TRBV7-3 with TRBJ2-7; D is perhaps TRBD2 (6 bases). This CDR3 comprises 17 residues. The germline CDR1 and CDR2 sequences are SGHTA and FQGTGA. The ends were cut back, 2 bases at V and 2 bases at J, with 19 bases in the middle. Here the CDR3 reads CASSLRARGKPPYEQYF. In DNA, the CDR3 is TGTGCCAGCAGCTTACGTGCCCGGGGGAAACCACCCTACGAGCAGTACTTC.